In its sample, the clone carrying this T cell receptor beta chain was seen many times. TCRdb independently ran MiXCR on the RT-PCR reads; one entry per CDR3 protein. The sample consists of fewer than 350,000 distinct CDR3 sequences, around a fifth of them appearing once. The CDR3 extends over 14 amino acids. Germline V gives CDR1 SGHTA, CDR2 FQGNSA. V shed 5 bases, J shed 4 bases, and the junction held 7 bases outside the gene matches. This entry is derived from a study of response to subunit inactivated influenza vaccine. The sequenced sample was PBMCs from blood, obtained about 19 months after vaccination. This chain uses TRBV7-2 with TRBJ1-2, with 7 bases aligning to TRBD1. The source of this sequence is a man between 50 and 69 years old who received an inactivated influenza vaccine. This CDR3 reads CASSPGGDSYGYTF. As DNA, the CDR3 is TGTGCCAGCAGCCCAGGGGGGGACAGCTATGGCTACACCTTC.